The sequence of this T cell receptor beta chain was determined in a study of regulatory T cells in long-lasting Graves disease. Investigators prepared the TCR beta libraries by applying iRepertoire HTBI primers and Arm-PCR of CDR3 regions. TCRdb re-derived calls from the multiplex PCR reads in MiXCR, one entry per CDR3 protein. The table includes over 250,000 distinct CDR3 sequences, roughly a fifth detected once. This clonotype was seen a few times. Its antigen is unknown. The V gene lost 0 bases and the J gene lost 6 bases, with 12 bases spanning the gap. Looked up from germline, CDR1 is MGHRA and CDR2 is YSYEKL. The CDR3 is 15 residues long. Time point defined: persistent/refractory GD, antithyroid drugs over 5 years with positive TRAb. From RNA extracted from PBMCs, the TCR library was made. Study-level results: The persistent group shared 2,500 to 3,000 public clonotypes, more than the 966 shared by new patients.

This sequence originates from a female donor with Graves disease. The sequences come from peripheral blood mononuclear cells (PBMCs), collected when the disease was refractory, from a patient treated with antithyroid drugs. This chain uses TRBV4-1 with TRBJ1-5, with a weak D call TRBD1 (5 bases). The CDR3 nucleotides are TGCGCCAGCAGCCAAGATATCAGGGCGACTCAGCCCCAGCATTTT. Its translation: CASSQDIRATQPQHF.